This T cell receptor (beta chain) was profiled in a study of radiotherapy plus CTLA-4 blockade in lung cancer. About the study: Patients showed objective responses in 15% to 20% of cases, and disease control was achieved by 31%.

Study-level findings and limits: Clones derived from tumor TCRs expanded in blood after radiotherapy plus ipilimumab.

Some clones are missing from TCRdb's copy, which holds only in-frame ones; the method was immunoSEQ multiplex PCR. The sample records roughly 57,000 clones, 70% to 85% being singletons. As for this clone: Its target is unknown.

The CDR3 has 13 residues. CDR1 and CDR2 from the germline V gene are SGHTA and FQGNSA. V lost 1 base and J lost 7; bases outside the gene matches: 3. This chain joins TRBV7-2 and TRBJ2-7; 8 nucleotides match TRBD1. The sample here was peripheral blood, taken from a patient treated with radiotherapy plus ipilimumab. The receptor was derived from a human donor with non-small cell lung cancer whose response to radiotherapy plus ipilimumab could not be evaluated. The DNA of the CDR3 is TGTGCCAGCAGCTTAGGCAGGGGGCGAGAGCAGTACTTC. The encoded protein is CASSLGRGREQYF.